This is a list of T cell receptor beta chains from one sample in a study of T cell clones after liver transplantation. The data were produced by immunoSEQ multiplex PCR, yet TCRdb's version contains in-frame clones alone and is incomplete. The sample lists 68,000 or so clones, 80% to 95% occurring once. This sample comprised CD4+ T cells from blood, obtained around 25 months after liver transplant. The origin of the receptors is a human patient who received a liver transplant. A share of the T cells may be of graft donor origin. CDR3s include the opening cysteine and the closing phenylalanine or tryptophan. A D gene is named only where the DNA matches it firmly.

V,J,D,CDR3,DNA
TRBV25-1,TRBJ2-4,TRBD2,CASSFQAGGDIQYF,TGTGCCAGCAGTTTCCAGGCGGGGGGGGACATTCAGTACTTC
TRBV4-3,TRBJ2-7,TRBD2,CASSQNPSGSGYEQYF,TGCGCCAGCAGCCAAAACCCTAGCGGGAGTGGGTACGAGCAGTACTTC
TRBV19,TRBJ1-1,.,CASSIDITVPNTEAFF,TGTGCCAGTAGTATAGATATCACAGTCCCTAACACTGAAGCTTTCTTT
TRBV21-1,TRBJ1-4,.,CASSNRQGENEKLFF,TGTGCCAGCAGCAACCGACAGGGAGAGAATGAAAAACTGTTTTTT
TRBV5-4,TRBJ2-3,.,CASSPTSTDTQYF,TGTGCCAGCAGCCCGACCAGCACAGATACGCAGTATTTT
TRBV27,TRBJ1-3,.,CASRASGGNTIYF,TGTGCCAGCAGAGCTTCGGGTGGAAACACCATATATTTT
TRBV5-1,TRBJ2-7,TRBD1,CASSSGTAVRYEQYF,TGCGCCAGCAGCTCCGGGACAGCGGTTAGGTACGAGCAGTACTTC
TRBV7-9,TRBJ2-5,TRBD1,CASSLGDRVGETQYF,TGTGCCAGCAGCTTGGGTGACAGGGTGGGGGAGACCCAGTACTTC
TRBV27,TRBJ2-5,TRBD2,CASSPILLRGTSGRAETQYF,TGTGCCAGCAGTCCTATACTGTTGAGAGGGACTAGCGGGAGGGCAGAGACCCAGTACTTC
TRBV6-6,TRBJ2-7,TRBD2,CASTPGRGYEQYF,TGTGCCAGCACCCCGGGGAGGGGCTACGAGCAGTACTTC
TRBV7-9,TRBJ1-5,.,CASSLGSGRNQPQHF,TGTGCCAGCAGCTTAGGATCGGGACGGAATCAGCCCCAGCATTTT
TRBV5-1,TRBJ1-3,.,CTSSLDRTDSGNTIYF,TGCACCAGCAGCTTGGATCGGACGGACTCTGGAAACACCATATATTTT
TRBV11-3,TRBJ2-1,TRBD2,CASSLVAPSGNTEQFF,TGTGCCAGCAGCTTGGTTGCGCCTAGCGGGAACACTGAGCAGTTCTTC
TRBV6-5,TRBJ1-2,.,CASSYRAGDGYTF,TGTGCCAGCAGTTACAGGGCAGGGGATGGCTACACCTTC
TRBV7-2,TRBJ2-2,.,CASSSNRAGELFF,TGTGCCAGCAGCTCCAATCGGGCCGGGGAGCTGTTTTTT